This T cell receptor (beta chain) is from a study of neurological immune-mediated disorders. Every sequencing run gave over 200 million TCR-beta sequences, taken from 15-18 subjects. TCRdb re-derived calls from the 5' RACE reads in MiXCR, one entry per CDR3 protein. The sample includes under 70,000 distinct CDR3 sequences, around 24% of them seen just once. This clonotype was counted ten times or more. Time point given: technical triplicate 2. The V gene's germline CDR1 is SEHNR and CDR2 FQNEAQ (reference sequence). The CDR3 extends over 15 amino acids. V was shortened by 1 base and J by 2 bases, with 10 bases between the two germline ends.

The chain uses TRBV7-9 and TRBJ2-3; D is uncertain. Sequenced: PBMCs. This receptor was obtained from a man aged 60-69 years with HTLV-1-associated myelopathy (HAM/TSP). The CDR3 region has the DNA TGTGCCAGCAGCTTAGGGGTTGGAAACACAGATACGCAGTATTTT. It encodes CASSLGVGNTDTQYF. Based on the CDR3 plus reference TRBV7-9 and TRBJ2-3, the full variable domain is DTGVSQNPRHKITKRGQNVTFRCDPISEHNRLYWYRQTLGQGPEFLTYFQNEAQLEKSRLLSDRFSAERPKGSFSTLEIQRTEQGDSAMYLCASSLGVGNTDTQYFGPGTRLTVL.